What follows are 20 T cell receptor beta chains derived from one specimen sequenced in a study of technical replicates of blood from a handful of donors. Libraries were prepared by immunoSEQ multiplex PCR; TCRdb keeps only in-frame clonotypes and omits some of them. Among roughly 100,000 clones, roughly 95% were seen once, and the ten largest hold approximately 0.21%. The source material was T cells isolated from PBMCs. These receptors originate from a human donor in good health.

The CDR3 DNA reads TGTGCCAGCAGCCTAATTCCGGACGGGAAGAATCGGGAGCAGTACTTC. Its protein product is CASSLIPDGKNREQYF. V gene TRBV7-9 combines with J gene TRBJ2-7, with TRBD2 as a possible D gene (5 bases). V was pared by 5 bases and J by 7 bases, with 24 bases between. The CDR3 spans 16 residues. Germline V lookup: CDR1 SEHNR, CDR2 FQNEAQ (reference sequence). Supplemented by reference TRBV7-9 and TRBJ2-7, the full variable domain reads DTGVSQNPRHKITKRGQNVTFRCDPISEHNRLYWYRQTLGQGPEFLTYFQNEAQLEKSRLLSDRFSAERPKGSFSTLEIQRTEQGDSAMYLCASSLIPDGKNREQYFGPGTRLTVT.

CDR3 sequence: CASSLAGDEQFF. The CDR3 nucleotides are TGTGCCAGCAGTCTAGCGGGAGATGAGCAGTTCTTC. V and J are TRBV28 and TRBJ2-1; 10 positions match TRBD2. The length of the CDR3 is 12 residues. V dropped 5 bases and J dropped 8; count of bases not matched to a gene: 0. The germline gives CDR1 MDHEN, CDR2 SYDVKM.

This sequence joins TRBV5-4 and TRBJ2-7; unclear D gene. The CDR3 totals 15 residues. Germline V gene lookup returns CDR1 SGHNT and CDR2 YYREEE (reference sequence). V was trimmed by 4 bases and J by 2 bases, leaving 16 bases between them. CDR3 DNA sequence: TGTGCCAGCAGCCGGTCAACGGGTGAGACCTACGAGCAGTACTTC. Amino acids: CASSRSTGETYEQYF.

This clone was counted once. This CDR3 is CASSDFGTAVRNEKLFF. CDR3 DNA sequence: TGTGCCAGCAGTGACTTTGGGACAGCCGTCAGGAATGAAAAACTGTTTTTT. This rearrangement joins TRBV6-4 to TRBJ1-4; 7 bases agree with TRBD1. V lost 1 base and J lost 5; bases outside the gene matches: 10. This CDR3 is built from 17 residues. Germline assignment: CDR1 MRHNA and CDR2 SNTAGT.

This chain joins TRBV29-1 and TRBJ2-1, with D perhaps matching TRBD1 (5 bases). V lost 7 bases and J 4 bases, leaving 11 bases between the germline ends. The germline V gene encodes CDR1 SQVTM and CDR2 ANQGSEA. This CDR3 spans 12 amino acids. CDR3 DNA: TGCAGCGCTAGAAGGGGATACAATGAGCAGTTCTTC. Translated, it gives CSARRGYNEQFF.

The rearrangement links TRBV11-2 to TRBJ2-2; D ambiguous. The germline CDR1 and CDR2 sequences are SGHAT and FQNNGV. Trimming took off 1 base at V and 5 bases at J, with 11 bases between the two ends. The CDR3 sequence is 15 residues long. The CDR3 reads CASSLGVTKTGELFF. CDR3 DNA: TGTGCCAGCAGCTTAGGGGTGACAAAAACCGGGGAGCTGTTTTTT.

V usage is TRBV7-9 and J usage is TRBJ1-2; D is ambiguous. V was trimmed by 2 bases and J by 8 bases, leaving 12 bases between them. Looked up from germline, CDR1 is SEHNR and CDR2 is FQNEAQ (reference sequence). The CDR3 spans 13 residues. The CDR3 is CASSLKGRQGYTF. CDR3 DNA sequence: TGTGCCAGCAGCTTAAAAGGCAGGCAAGGCTACACCTTC. Drawing the rest from reference TRBV7-9 and TRBJ1-2, the complete variable domain is DTGVSQNPRHKITKRGQNVTFRCDPISEHNRLYWYRQTLGQGPEFLTYFQNEAQLEKSRLLSDRFSAERPKGSFSTLEIQRTEQGDSAMYLCASSLKGRQGYTFGSGTRLTVV.

The chain joins TRBV11-2 to TRBJ1-3; D remains unclear. The CDR3 runs to 14 residues. Germline loops: CDR1 SGHAT, CDR2 FQNNGV. V lost 0 bases to trimming and J lost 10 bases, with 13 bases between them. The CDR3 bases are TGTGCCAGCAGCTTAGAGGAGGGCCTTAATACCATATATTTT. Its protein product is CASSLEEGLNTIYF.

The chain carries TRBV5-1 and TRBJ2-2, with 8 bases matching TRBD2. Trimming at V came to 4 bases and at J to 2 bases, leaving 7 bases not matched to a gene. The V gene's germline CDR1 is SGHRS and CDR2 YFSETQ. The CDR3 runs to 16 residues. The DNA of the CDR3 is TGCGCCAGCAGCCCGGTGGTAGCGGGAAACACCGGGGAGCTGTTTTTT. This translates into CASSPVVAGNTGELFF.

For the CDR3, the DNA is TGTGCCAGCAGCCCCCAGACAGTCACTAACTATGGCTACACCTTC. It specifies CASSPQTVTNYGYTF. The chain links TRBV7-2 to TRBJ1-2, with D perhaps TRBD1 (5 bases). Germline CDR1 is SGHTA and CDR2 is FQGNSA. CDR3 size: 15 residues. V was shortened by 5 bases and J by 0 bases, with 13 bases between the two germline ends.

The chain uses TRBV6-5 and TRBJ2-7; D uncertain. The V gene lost 2 bases and the J gene lost 1 base, with 9 bases spanning the gap. Germline V lookup: CDR1 MNHEY, CDR2 SVGAGI. This CDR3 contains 14 residues. CDR3 nucleotides: TGTGCCAGCAGTTACAACGGTTGGTCCTACGAGCAGTACTTC. Its protein product is CASSYNGWSYEQYF.

V is TRBV7-6 and J is TRBJ1-2, with 7 nucleotides matching TRBD1. Trimming took 0 bases from V and 2 from J; bases not matched to a gene: 3. In germline, CDR1 is SGHVS, CDR2 FNYEAQ. This CDR3 contains 15 residues. This chain's CDR3 is CASSLAEGANYGYTF. DNA for the CDR3: TGTGCCAGCAGCTTAGCTGAGGGGGCCAACTATGGCTACACCTTC.

In this sample, this clone turned up once. V gene TRBV29-1 combines with J gene TRBJ2-3; 9 bases are shared with TRBD1. J was trimmed by 3 bases and V by 7 bases; bases with no gene match: 8. Germline V CDR1 and CDR2: SQVTM, ANQGSEA. This CDR3 is 14 amino acids long. The CDR3 DNA sequence: TGCAGCGCCGGACAGGGGTGGGGTACAGATACGCAGTATTTT. Translation: CSAGQGWGTDTQYF.

V is TRBV5-1 and J is TRBJ2-1; D ambiguous. Germline loops: CDR1 SGHRS, CDR2 YFSETQ. This CDR3 contains 14 residues. The germline V and J ends were trimmed by 1 base and 2 bases, with 7 bases remaining between them. CDR3 loop: CASSLNSPYNEQFF. The CDR3 region has the DNA TGCGCCAGCAGCTTGAACAGTCCCTACAATGAGCAGTTCTTC.

The V and J genes are TRBV27 and TRBJ1-3, with 8 bases fitting TRBD1. CDR3 size: 16 residues. Germline CDR1 is MNHEY and CDR2 is SMNVEV (reference sequence). Trimming removed 6 bases from V and 0 bases from J; junction bases left unmatched: 7. DNA of the CDR3: TGTGCCAGCAGGCCCCTAGGGACAGGCTCTGGAAACACCATATATTTT. This sequence encodes CASRPLGTGSGNTIYF.

This chain uses TRBV6-1 with TRBJ1-5; D not certain. The V gene lost 1 base and the J gene lost 6 bases, with 7 bases spanning the gap. CDR3 size: 13 residues. Germline loops: CDR1 MNHNS, CDR2 SASEGT. The CDR3 nucleotides read TGTGCCAGCAGTGAAGAAAGGAGTCAGCCCCAGCATTTT. This sequence encodes CASSEERSQPQHF.

The rearrangement links TRBV19 to TRBJ2-3; 8 nucleotides agree with TRBD2. Trimming took 6 bases from V and 5 from J; bases not matched to a gene: 10. CDR1 and CDR2 (germline): LNHDA, SQIVND (reference sequence). The CDR3 is 15 amino acids. CDR3 DNA sequence: TGTGCCAGTAGGTGGCGGGGGGACTTAGGAGATACGCAGTATTTT. Amino acid sequence: CASRWRGDLGDTQYF. Drawing the rest from reference TRBV19 and TRBJ2-3, the complete variable domain is DGGITQSPKYLFRKEGQNVTLSCEQNLNHDAMYWYRQDPGQGLRLIYYSQIVNDFQKGDIAEGYSVSREKKESFPLTVTSAQKNPTAFYLCASRWRGDLGDTQYFGPGTRLTVL.

The V gene is TRBV19, the J gene TRBJ1-6; 7 bases agree with TRBD1. Germline CDR1 reads LNHDA; CDR2 reads SQIVND (reference sequence). After removal of 4 bases from V and 8 bases from J, the junction contained 5 bases not matched to a gene. The CDR3 contains 14 residues. CDR3 in amino acids: CASSTGQAHSPLHF. The CDR3 DNA reads TGTGCCAGTAGTACCGGACAGGCCCATTCACCCCTCCACTTT.

The count of this clone is one. The genes are TRBV9 and TRBJ2-3; TRBD1 matches 7 bases. Germline CDR1 reads SGDLS; CDR2 reads YYNGEE. This CDR3 region has 16 residues. The V gene end was trimmed by 3 bases and the J gene end by 3 bases; junction bases not matched to a gene: 10. The CDR3: CASSAPTGQRTDTQYF. The CDR3 DNA reads TGTGCCAGCAGCGCCCCAACGGGACAGAGGACAGATACGCAGTATTTT.

The CDR3 DNA is TGTGCCAGCAGAGCCGGGACAGGGATCTACAATGAGCAGTTCTTC. As protein: CASRAGTGIYNEQFF. This chain links TRBV6-5 with TRBJ2-1; TRBD1 matches 9 bases. Trimming at V came to 6 bases and at J to 3 bases, leaving 6 bases not matched to a gene. CDR1 is MNHEY and CDR2 is SVGAGI in the germline V gene. CDR3 length: 15 amino acids.